The 3 T cell receptor beta chains below were found in one sample sequenced in a study of cytomegalovirus exposure and HLA in healthy donors. The PCR had 60 Vbeta and 13 Jbeta primers. Sequencing used immunoSEQ multiplex PCR; TCRdb keeps in-frame clones, though not all of them. The data hold about 76,000 clones, with 70% to 80% observed a single time. Sequencing input: PBMCs. These receptors originate from a man under 40 in good health and CMV-seronegative.

The chain uses TRBV9 and TRBJ1-1; D is perhaps TRBD1 (5 bases). The germline gives CDR1 SGDLS, CDR2 YYNGEE. The CDR3 has 12 residues. V was shortened by 4 bases and J by 8 bases, with 12 bases between the two germline ends. This CDR3 reads CASSPGGGEAFF. Written as DNA, the CDR3 is TGTGCCAGCAGCCCAGGCGGGGGAGAAGCTTTCTTT.

This chain connects TRBV30 to TRBJ2-7, with 7 positions matching TRBD2. J was trimmed by 3 bases and V by 2 bases; bases with no gene match: 1. The CDR3 extends over 12 amino acids. Germline-derived CDR1 and CDR2 are GTSNPN and SVGIG (reference sequence). CDR3 nucleotides: TGTGCCTGGAGTATAGCGGGCTACGAGCAGTACTTC. It specifies CAWSIAGYEQYF. The full variable domain, its missing parts supplied by reference TRBV30 and TRBJ2-7, is SQTIHQWPATLVQPVGSPLSLECTVEGTSNPNLYWYRQAAGRGLQLLFYSVGIGQISSEVPQNLSASRPQDRQFILSSKKLLLSDSGFYLCAWSIAGYEQYFGPGTRLTVT.

This clone was recorded a few times. The CDR3 sequence: CASSLGQAINSPLHF. DNA of the CDR3: TGCGCCAGCAGCTTAGGACAGGCGATCAATTCACCCCTCCACTTT. The V gene is TRBV5-1, the J gene TRBJ1-6, with 7 bases identical to TRBD1. The CDR3 length is 15 residues. The V and J ends lost 2 bases and 7 bases, in that order; junction bases with no gene match: 6. The germline CDR1 and CDR2 sequences are SGHRS and YFSETQ.